This entry is about one T cell receptor (beta chain). This sample was taken from a study of shared clonotypes between healthy human individuals. The genomic DNA of each subset was split evenly across several immunoSEQ plates. The repertoire was sequenced with immunoSEQ multiplex PCR; TCRdb's copy has only in-frame clones and lacks some. Of about 730,000 clones detected, around 70% appear once; the ten largest clones hold 1.8%. Germline CDR1 MDHEN, CDR2 SYDVKM. Between the trimmed V and J ends, which lost 6 bases and 2 bases, there was a span of 8 bases. The CDR3 consists of 14 residues. V gene TRBV28 combines with J gene TRBJ2-6; unclear D gene. The sequenced sample was memory CD4+ T cells sorted from blood. Regarding subset: CD45RA-negative fraction. The sequence came from a woman aged 30 to 39 in good health. The CDR3 here is CASSWATGANVLTF. The DNA of the CDR3 is TGTGCCAGCAGCTGGGCTACTGGGGCCAACGTCCTGACTTTC.